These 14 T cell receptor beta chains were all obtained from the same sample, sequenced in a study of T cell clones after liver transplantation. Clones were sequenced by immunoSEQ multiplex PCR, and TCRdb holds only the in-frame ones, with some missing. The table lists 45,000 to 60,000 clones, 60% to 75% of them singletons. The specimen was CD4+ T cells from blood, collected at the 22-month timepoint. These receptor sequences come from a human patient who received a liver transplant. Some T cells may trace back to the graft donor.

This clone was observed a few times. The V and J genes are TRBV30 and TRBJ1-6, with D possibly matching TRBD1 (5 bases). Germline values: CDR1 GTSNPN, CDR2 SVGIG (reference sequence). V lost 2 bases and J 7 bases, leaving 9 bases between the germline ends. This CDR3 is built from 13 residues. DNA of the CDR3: TGTGCCTGGAGTCCGGGGCAGAATTCACCCCTCCACTTT. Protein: CAWSPGQNSPLHF.

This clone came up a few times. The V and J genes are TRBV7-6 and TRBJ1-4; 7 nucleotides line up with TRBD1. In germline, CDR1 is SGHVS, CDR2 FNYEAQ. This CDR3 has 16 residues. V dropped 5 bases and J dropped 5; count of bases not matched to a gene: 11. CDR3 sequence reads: CASSPKLRGRNEKLFF. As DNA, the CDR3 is TGTGCCAGCAGCCCAAAGCTAAGGGGGCGGAATGAAAAACTGTTTTTT.

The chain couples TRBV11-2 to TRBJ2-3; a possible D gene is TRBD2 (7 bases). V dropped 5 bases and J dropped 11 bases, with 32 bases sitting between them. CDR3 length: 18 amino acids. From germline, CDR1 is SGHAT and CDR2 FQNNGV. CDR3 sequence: CASSPTGGTSTLRMEQYF. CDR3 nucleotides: TGTGCCAGCAGCCCCACCGGGGGGACAAGTACCTTGAGGATGGAGCAGTATTTT. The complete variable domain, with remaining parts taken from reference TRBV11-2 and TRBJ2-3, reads EAGVAQSPRYKIIEKRQSVAFWCNPISGHATLYWYQQILGQGPKLLIQFQNNGVVDDSQLPKDRFSAERLKGVDSTLKIQPAKLEDSAVYLCASSPTGGTSTLRMEQYFGPGTRLTVL.

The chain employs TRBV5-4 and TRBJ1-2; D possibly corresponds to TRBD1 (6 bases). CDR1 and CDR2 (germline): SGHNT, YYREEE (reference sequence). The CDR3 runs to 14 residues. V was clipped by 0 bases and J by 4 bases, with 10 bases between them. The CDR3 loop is CASSLDQGSYGYTF. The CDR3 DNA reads TGTGCCAGCAGCTTGGATCAGGGGAGCTATGGCTACACCTTC.

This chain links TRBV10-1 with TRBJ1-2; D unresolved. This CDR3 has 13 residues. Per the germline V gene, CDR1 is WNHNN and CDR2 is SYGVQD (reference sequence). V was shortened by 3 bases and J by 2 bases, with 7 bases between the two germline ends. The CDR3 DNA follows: TGCGCCAGCAGTGACGGCGGAAACTATGGCTACACCTTC. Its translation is CASSDGGNYGYTF.

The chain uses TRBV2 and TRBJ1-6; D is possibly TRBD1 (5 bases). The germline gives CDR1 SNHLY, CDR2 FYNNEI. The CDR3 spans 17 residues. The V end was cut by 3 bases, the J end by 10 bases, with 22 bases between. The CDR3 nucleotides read TGTGCCAGCAGTGACCTACTTTGGGGGACCGTCGCATCACCCCTCCACTTT. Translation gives CASSDLLWGTVASPLHF. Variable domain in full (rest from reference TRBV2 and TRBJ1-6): EPEVTQTPSHQVTQMGQEVILRCVPISNHLYFYWYRQILGQKVEFLVSFYNNEISEKSEIFDDQFSVERPDGSNFTLKIRSTKLEDSAMYFCASSDLLWGTVASPLHFGNGTRLTVT.

CDR3 DNA: TGCGCCAGCAGCCAAGGAATCGCATCGGGGGGGCCATACGAGCAGTACTTC. This sequence encodes CASSQGIASGGPYEQYF. The chain links TRBV4-1 to TRBJ2-7; the match to TRBD2 covers 8 bases. The CDR3 covers 17 residues. CDR1 and CDR2 (germline): MGHRA, YSYEKL. With 1 base clipped from V and 4 bases from J, the junction kept 12 bases outside the gene matches.

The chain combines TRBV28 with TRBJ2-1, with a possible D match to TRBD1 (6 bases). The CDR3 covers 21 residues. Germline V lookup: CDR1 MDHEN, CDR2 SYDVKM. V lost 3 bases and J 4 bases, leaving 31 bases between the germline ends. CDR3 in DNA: TGTGCCAGCAGTTTTGTTTCCCCTTTTGGGCAGGGGAGAAGTTGGTACAATGAGCAGTTCTTC. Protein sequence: CASSFVSPFGQGRSWYNEQFF.

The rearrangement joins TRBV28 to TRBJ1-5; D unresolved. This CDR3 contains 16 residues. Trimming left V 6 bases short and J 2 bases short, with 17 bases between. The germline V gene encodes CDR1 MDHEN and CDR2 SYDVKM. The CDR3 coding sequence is TGTGCCAGCAGACCCGTGGGCCTCGGACGCAATCAGCCCCAGCATTTT. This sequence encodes CASRPVGLGRNQPQHF.

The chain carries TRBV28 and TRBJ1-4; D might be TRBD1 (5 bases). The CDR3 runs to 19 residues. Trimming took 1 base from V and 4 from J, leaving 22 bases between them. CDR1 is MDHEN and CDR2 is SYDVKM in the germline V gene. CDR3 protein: CASSLLAGAGIGSNEKLFF. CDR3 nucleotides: TGTGCCAGCAGTTTATTAGCCGGGGCGGGGATAGGGAGTAATGAAAAACTGTTTTTT. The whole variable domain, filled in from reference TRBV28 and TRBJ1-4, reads DVKVTQSSRYLVKRTGEKVFLECVQDMDHENMFWYRQDPGLGLRLIYFSYDVKMKEKGDIPEGYSVSREKKERFSLILESASTNQTSMYLCASSLLAGAGIGSNEKLFFGSGTQLSVL.

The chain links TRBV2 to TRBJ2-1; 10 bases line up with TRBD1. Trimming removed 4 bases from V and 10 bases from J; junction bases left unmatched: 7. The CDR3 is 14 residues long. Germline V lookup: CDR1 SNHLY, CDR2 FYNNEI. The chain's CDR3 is CASSGQGAMGEQFF. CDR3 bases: TGTGCCAGCAGTGGACAGGGGGCGATGGGCGAGCAGTTCTTC.

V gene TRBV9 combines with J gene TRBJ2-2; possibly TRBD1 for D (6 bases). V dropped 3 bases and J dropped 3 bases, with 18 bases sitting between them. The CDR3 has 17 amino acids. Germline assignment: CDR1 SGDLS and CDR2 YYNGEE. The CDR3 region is CASSATGRIEDTGELFF. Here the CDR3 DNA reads TGTGCCAGCAGCGCTACAGGGCGGATAGAGGACACCGGGGAGCTGTTTTTT.

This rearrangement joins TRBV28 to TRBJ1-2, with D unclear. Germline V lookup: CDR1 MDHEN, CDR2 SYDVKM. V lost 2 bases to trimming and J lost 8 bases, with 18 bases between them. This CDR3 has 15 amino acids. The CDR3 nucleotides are TGTGCCAGCAGTTTAAGGAGATTCGGCAAGAGAGGCTACACCTTC. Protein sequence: CASSLRRFGKRGYTF.

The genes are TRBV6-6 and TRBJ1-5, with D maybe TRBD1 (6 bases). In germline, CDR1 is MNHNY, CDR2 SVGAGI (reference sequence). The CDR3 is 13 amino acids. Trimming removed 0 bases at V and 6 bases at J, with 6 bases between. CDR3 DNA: TGTGCCAGCAGTTACTCGGACAGTCAGCCCCAGCATTTT. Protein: CASSYSDSQPQHF.